What follows are 17 T cell receptor beta chains derived from one specimen sequenced in a study of blood T cell repertoires in COVID-19. Only in-frame clones appear in the TCRdb table, and some are missing; sequencing was by immunoSEQ multiplex PCR. The sample lists around 220,000 clones; 80% to 95% were seen once. The sequenced sample was PBMCs or T cells enriched from blood (not recorded which). These receptors were taken from a woman aged 18-35 years who had recovered from COVID-19.

This CDR3 is CASSPRTGSSYEQYF. Here the CDR3 DNA reads TGTGCCAGCAGCCCACGGACTGGGAGCTCCTACGAGCAGTACTTC. The rearrangement joins TRBV5-4 to TRBJ2-7, with D possibly being TRBD2 (5 bases). This CDR3 has 15 residues. Germline V lookup: CDR1 SGHNT, CDR2 YYREEE (reference sequence). Trimming shortened V by 4 bases and J by 0 bases, and 14 bases separated the two germline ends.

The J gene is TRBJ1-6, the V gene TRBV5-1, with TRBD1 matching 9 bases. CDR3 length: 16 amino acids. CDR1 is SGHRS, CDR2 YFSETQ, per germline. Unmatched junction bases numbered 12, after V lost 4 bases and J lost 10 bases. In DNA form, the CDR3 reads TGCGCCAGCAGCCGAGGACAGGGGCGGCCAGGGTCACCCCTCCACTTT. Its translation: CASSRGQGRPGSPLHF.

This clone was observed a few times. V and J are TRBV27 and TRBJ2-2; D is possibly TRBD2 (6 bases). The V and J ends lost 7 bases and 5 bases respectively, with 14 bases between them. Germline CDR1 MNHEY, CDR2 SMNVEV (reference sequence). This CDR3 contains 14 residues. CDR3 in amino acids: CASKPGLGTGELFF. In DNA form, the CDR3 reads TGTGCCAGCAAACCGGGACTGGGTACCGGGGAGCTGTTTTTT.

CDR3: CAIRETGSNTEAFF. The CDR3 region has the DNA TGTGCCATCAGGGAGACGGGATCGAACACTGAAGCTTTCTTT. The chain couples TRBV10-3 to TRBJ1-1, with unresolved D. V lost 6 bases, J lost 1 base, and 12 bases lay in between. The CDR3 covers 14 residues. Germline assignment: CDR1 ENHRY and CDR2 SYGVKD.

The gene calls are TRBV15 and TRBJ2-7, with 7 positions matching TRBD1. Trimming removed 0 bases from V and 2 bases from J; junction bases left unmatched: 4. This CDR3 has 15 amino acids. Germline CDR1 and CDR2: LNHNV and YYDKDF (reference sequence). The CDR3 loop is CATSRDPGTAYEQYF. The CDR3 coding sequence is TGTGCCACCAGCAGAGATCCCGGGACAGCCTACGAGCAGTACTTC. The full variable domain, rest sourced from reference TRBV15 and TRBJ2-7, is DAMVIQNPRYQVTQFGKPVTLSCSQTLNHNVMYWYQQKSSQAPKLLFHYYDKDFNNEADTPDNFQSRRPNTSFCFLDIRSPGLGDTAMYLCATSRDPGTAYEQYFGPGTRLTVT.

This clone was counted once. The chain joins TRBV7-2 to TRBJ1-1; the D is unclear. The CDR3 has 11 residues. Germline CDR1 SGHTA, CDR2 FQGNSA. With 4 bases removed from V and 12 bases from J, the gap between germline ends came to 12 bases. The CDR3 here is CASSSFRRTFF. In DNA form, the CDR3 reads TGTGCCAGCAGCTCCTTCCGGAGGACTTTCTTT.

V and J are TRBV18 and TRBJ2-7, with 10 bases identical to TRBD2. Germline trimming cut 3 bases from V and 5 bases from J; bases unmatched to any gene: 4. Germline CDR1 and CDR2: KGHSH and LQKENI. This CDR3 comprises 14 residues. CDR3 DNA sequence: TGTGCCAGCTCACCCGCCGGGACTAGCGACGAGCAGTACTTC. As protein: CASSPAGTSDEQYF. The whole variable domain, filled in from reference TRBV18 and TRBJ2-7, reads NAGVMQNPRHLVRRRGQEARLRCSPMKGHSHVYWYRQLPEEGLKFMVYLQKENIIDESGMPKERFSAEFPKEGPSILRIQQVVRGDSAAYFCASSPAGTSDEQYFGPGTRLTVT.

This chain joins TRBV5-8 and TRBJ1-5, with D perhaps matching TRBD1 (5 bases). The CDR3 totals 15 residues. Trimming took off 5 bases at V and 0 bases at J, with 12 bases between the two ends. Germline V gene sequence: CDR1 SGHTS, CDR2 YDEGEE. CDR3 DNA: TGTGCCAGCAGGCATGCGGGGGGTAGCAATCAGCCCCAGCATTTT. Its translation is CASRHAGGSNQPQHF.

The chain carries TRBV6-5 and TRBJ1-5, with D maybe TRBD1 (5 bases). CDR1 and CDR2 (germline): MNHEY, SVGAGI. V shed 6 bases and J shed 3 bases, with 12 bases lying between them. The length of the CDR3 is 14 residues. CDR3 coding DNA: TGTGCCAGCAGCCGAGACAGATACAATCAGCCCCAGCATTTT. Translation: CASSRDRYNQPQHF.

The chain recombines TRBV5-1 with TRBJ2-2; the match to TRBD1 covers 8 bases. V was pared by 0 bases and J by 6 bases, with 7 bases of the junction left unmatched. The germline V gene encodes CDR1 SGHRS and CDR2 YFSETQ. This CDR3 has 16 amino acids. CDR3 coding DNA: TGCGCCAGCAGCTTGGGGGGCAGGGGGCCCGCCGGGGAGCTGTTTTTT. Encoded protein: CASSLGGRGPAGELFF.

This clone was observed a single time. The chain links TRBV3-1 (or the pseudogene TRBV3-2) to TRBJ1-3, with D unresolved. Trimming pared 0 bases from V and 0 bases from J, leaving 6 bases between. This CDR3 spans 15 amino acids. Germline V CDR1 and CDR2: LGHDT, YNNKEL (reference sequence). CDR3 residues: CASSQEEISGNTIYF. As DNA, the CDR3 is TGTGCCAGCAGCCAAGAGGAGATCTCTGGAAACACCATATATTTT.

The J gene is TRBJ1-5, the V gene TRBV2; the match to TRBD1 covers 10 bases. The CDR3 totals 15 residues. V was clipped by 4 bases and J by 9 bases; unmatched bases: 9. From germline, CDR1 is SNHLY and CDR2 FYNNEI. The CDR3 here is CASSAGQGWMRPQHF. For the CDR3, the DNA is TGTGCCAGCAGTGCGGGACAGGGGTGGATGCGGCCCCAGCATTTT.

The gene calls are TRBV19 and TRBJ2-7; 9 bases map to TRBD2. J lost 6 bases, V lost 6 bases, and 9 bases had no gene match. Germline loops: CDR1 LNHDA, CDR2 SQIVND (reference sequence). The CDR3 is 14 amino acids. The DNA of the CDR3 is TGTGCCAGTAGCCCGGGACTAGCAGTCTCCGAGCAGTACTTC. It is translated as CASSPGLAVSEQYF.

This chain connects TRBV5-1 to TRBJ1-1; 11 bases line up with TRBD1. Germline assignment: CDR1 SGHRS and CDR2 YFSETQ. Trimming took 9 bases from V and 3 from J; bases not matched to a gene: 4. This CDR3 has 13 amino acids. The CDR3: CATGQGADTEAFF. CDR3 sequence (DNA): TGCGCCACCGGACAGGGGGCGGACACTGAAGCTTTCTTT.

The rearrangement links TRBV11-3 to TRBJ2-7; TRBD2 agrees at 13 bases. Germline V gene lookup returns CDR1 SGHNT and CDR2 YENEEA. The junction had 5 bases not matched to a gene; V was cut back by 6 bases and J by 3 bases. CDR3 length: 15 residues. CDR3 bases: TGTGCCAGCAGTCTAGGGACTAGCGGGGTCTACGAGCAGTACTTC. This gives the protein CASSLGTSGVYEQYF. The full variable domain, with the rest looked up from reference TRBV11-3 and TRBJ2-7, is EAGVVQSPRYKIIEKKQPVAFWCNPISGHNTLYWYLQNLGQGPELLIRYENEEAVDDSQLPKDRFSAERLKGVDSTLKIQPAELGDSAVYLCASSLGTSGVYEQYFGPGTRLTVT.

V usage is TRBV19 and J usage is TRBJ1-2; a possible D gene is TRBD1 (5 bases). Germline assignment: CDR1 LNHDA and CDR2 SQIVND (reference sequence). V lost 3 bases to trimming and J lost 2 bases, with 13 bases between them. This CDR3 has 15 residues. The CDR3 region has the DNA TGTGCCAGTAGTATTCGGGCGGGGGGAAACTATGGCTACACCTTC. Translation gives CASSIRAGGNYGYTF.

The chain employs TRBV5-1 and TRBJ2-1, with a weak D call TRBD2 (5 bases). V lost 4 bases, J lost 9 bases, and 11 bases lay in between. The germline gives CDR1 SGHRS, CDR2 YFSETQ. This CDR3 is built from 12 residues. The DNA for the CDR3 is TGCGCCAGCAGCCCCGACTACGGTGAGCAGTTCTTC. It codes for CASSPDYGEQFF.